The 14 T cell receptor beta chains below were found in one sample sequenced in a study of T-cell memory formation after mild COVID-19. Each CDR3 protein gets one entry after TCRdb re-called the 5' RACE reads with MiXCR. The sample holds about 190,000 distinct CDR3 sequences, around 18% seen once. Sequenced sample: PBMCs or a T cell subset sorted from them (not recorded which). Source of these receptors: an adult woman who had mild COVID-19 (a few samples of this study predate the infection). Cell type and time point are not known.

V and J are TRBV9 and TRBJ1-1; D not resolved. Trimming removed 6 bases from V and 0 bases from J, with 12 bases in between. This CDR3 comprises 14 residues. The germline gives CDR1 SGDLS, CDR2 YYNGEE. CDR3 residues: CASTPQQLNTEAFF. The CDR3 DNA is TGTGCCAGCACCCCCCAACAGTTGAACACTGAAGCTTTCTTT.

The rearrangement uses TRBV19 and TRBJ2-1; perhaps TRBD1 as D (5 bases). This CDR3 comprises 15 residues. Germline-derived CDR1 and CDR2 are LNHDA and SQIVND (reference sequence). The V end lost 3 bases, the J end lost 4 bases, and 13 bases lay between the germline ends. The CDR3 spells CASSMVQGGYNEQFF. In DNA, the CDR3 is TGTGCCAGTAGTATGGTCCAGGGTGGATACAATGAGCAGTTCTTC.

This clonotype was counted a few times. The rearrangement links TRBV7-2 to TRBJ2-3; D may be TRBD2 (5 bases). Germline loops: CDR1 SGHTA, CDR2 FQGNSA. The length of the CDR3 is 18 residues. V gave up 3 bases and J gave up 1 base, with 20 bases separating them. CDR3 DNA: TGTGCCAGCAGCTTGAGGTCCAGGACTGTCCTCGGCACAGATACGCAGTATTTT. Translating gives CASSLRSRTVLGTDTQYF.

There are a few counts of this clonotype. The J gene is TRBJ2-4, the V gene TRBV5-1, with 11 nucleotides matching TRBD1. Germline V lookup: CDR1 SGHRS, CDR2 YFSETQ. The CDR3 is made up of 18 amino acids. J was trimmed by 2 bases and V by 4 bases; bases with no gene match: 11. The CDR3 protein is CASSPGPGQGETKNIQYF. The DNA for the CDR3 is TGCGCCAGCAGCCCCGGGCCGGGACAGGGGGAGACCAAAAACATTCAGTACTTC.

Only a few counts were recorded for this clonotype. CDR3 bases: TGCGCCAGCAGCCAAGGGACAGCCAGAAGCTATAATTCACCCCTCCACTTT. Translation: CASSQGTARSYNSPLHF. The rearrangement uses TRBV5-1 and TRBJ1-6; 7 bases align to TRBD1. The germline V gene encodes CDR1 SGHRS and CDR2 YFSETQ. With 4 bases clipped from V and 3 bases from J, the junction kept 10 bases outside the gene matches. This CDR3 spans 17 amino acids.

A few counts support this clonotype. Here the CDR3 reads CASTGTGVAHTGELFF. CDR3 coding DNA: TGTGCCAGCACGGGTACAGGAGTAGCGCACACCGGGGAGCTGTTTTTT. V gene TRBV6-2 or TRBV6-3 combines with J gene TRBJ2-2; D tentatively fits TRBD1 or TRBD2 (5 bases each). Trimming stripped 7 bases from V and 3 bases from J, with 18 bases between. This CDR3 has 16 amino acids. Looked up from germline, CDR1 is MNHEY and CDR2 is SVGEGT.

There are a few counts of this clonotype. The chain links TRBV7-9 to TRBJ2-7; 10 nucleotides line up with TRBD1. V trimming: 3 bases; J trimming: 9 bases; junction bases outside the gene matches: 11. This CDR3 region has 15 residues. Germline assignment: CDR1 SEHNR and CDR2 FQNEAQ (reference sequence). Here the CDR3 reads CASSFAGTGERGQYF. The CDR3 DNA reads TGTGCCAGCAGCTTTGCCGGGACAGGGGAAAGAGGGCAGTACTTC.

In its sample, this clonotype was seen a few times. The rearrangement links TRBV12-3 or TRBV12-4 to TRBJ1-1; no firm D call. The CDR3 extends over 14 amino acids. V was trimmed by 2 bases and J by 0 bases, leaving 7 bases between them. In nucleotides, the CDR3 is TGTGCCAGCAGTTTATCTGGGATGAACACTGAAGCTTTCTTT. This gives the protein CASSLSGMNTEAFF.

This chain links TRBV4-1 with TRBJ2-5, with D unclear. V lost 3 bases, J lost 2 bases, and 4 bases lay in between. Per germline, CDR1 MGHRA and CDR2 YSYEKL. There are 12 residues in the CDR3. CDR3: CASSQPQETQYF. The CDR3 DNA sequence: TGCGCCAGCAGCCAGCCACAAGAGACCCAGTACTTC.

The chain uses TRBV3-1 and TRBJ2-3; possibly TRBD1 for D (6 bases). CDR3 length: 15 residues. Deletions cut 4 bases from V and 0 bases from J, with 11 bases between. Germline CDR1 reads LGHDT; CDR2 reads YNNKEL (reference sequence). CDR3 bases: TGTGCCAGCAGCCCTACGGGACACAGCACAGATACGCAGTATTTT. It yields the protein CASSPTGHSTDTQYF.

The chain recombines TRBV28 with TRBJ1-5; D is uncertain. Germline V gene sequence: CDR1 MDHEN, CDR2 SYDVKM. The CDR3 runs 12 residues. Trimming removed 2 bases from V and 5 bases from J, with 4 bases in between. CDR3 sequence reads: CASSLLYQPQHF. CDR3 bases: TGTGCCAGCAGTTTACTTTATCAGCCCCAGCATTTT.

This clonotype was counted between two and nine times. This chain joins TRBV12-3 or TRBV12-4 and TRBJ1-5; D call uncertain. The V end lost 4 bases, the J end lost 3 bases, and 10 bases lay between the germline ends. The CDR3 spans 14 residues. The CDR3 DNA reads as TGTGCCAGCAGTTCAGACGGCCACAATCAGCCCCAGCATTTT. Its translation is CASSSDGHNQPQHF.

This chain uses TRBV6-5 with TRBJ1-5; D uncertain. The germline V gene encodes CDR1 MNHEY and CDR2 SVGAGI. Between the trimmed V and J ends, which lost 4 bases and 5 bases, there was a span of 12 bases. The CDR3 consists of 14 residues. The CDR3 loop reads CASSSTDAYQPQHF. CDR3 bases: TGTGCCAGCAGTTCCACGGACGCATATCAGCCCCAGCATTTT.

This clonotype was seen a handful of times. This rearrangement joins TRBV6-5 to TRBJ2-5; TRBD1 aligns across 9 bases. The germline V gene encodes CDR1 MNHEY and CDR2 SVGAGI. The length of the CDR3 is 16 residues. The V and J ends lost 7 bases and 1 base, in that order; junction bases with no gene match: 10. The CDR3 bases are TGTGCCAGCAAATCGGGACAGGGCCCCCTCCAAGAGACCCAGTACTTC. Translated, it gives CASKSGQGPLQETQYF.